These 5 T cell receptor beta chains were all obtained from the same sample, sequenced in a study of shared clonotypes between healthy human individuals (dated by TCRdb to about 2020). Library preparation used the immunoSEQ multiplex PCR assay. TCRdb took over this immuneACCESS table, retaining in-frame rearrangements with V and J assigned. Such tables are incomplete; in checked studies, under half of the missing clones stem from an unresolved V gene, and the remainder is unexplained. The sample contains roughly 2.6 million clones, just over 90% of them found a single time. The ten biggest clones cover 0.11% to 0.15% of the sample. The specimen was naive CD4+ T cells sorted from blood. This specimen's cell subset or site label, per the study, means: CD45RA+ positively selected. The receptors were gathered from a man in his late teens or twenties in good health.

V is TRBV6-1 and J is TRBJ2-3, with D maybe TRBD2 (6 bases). The CDR3 sequence is 14 residues long. Germline-derived CDR1 and CDR2 are MNHNS and SASEGT. The V and J ends lost 9 bases and 3 bases respectively, with 16 bases between them. CDR3 residues: CASSSASATDTQYF. Written as DNA, the CDR3 is TGTGCCAGTAGCTCCGCTAGCGCGACAGATACGCAGTATTTT.

This chain connects TRBV11-2 to TRBJ2-2; 9 bases align to TRBD2. After removal of 1 base from V and 1 base from J, the junction contained 7 bases not matched to a gene. The germline CDR1 and CDR2 sequences are SGHAT and FQNNGV. This CDR3 region has 18 residues. CDR3 DNA: TGTGCCAGCAGCTTAGCCCTGGGACTAGCAGAGAACACCGGGGAGCTGTTTTTT. As protein: CASSLALGLAENTGELFF.

The chain combines TRBV6-5 with TRBJ1-6; no clear D. The CDR3 is 12 amino acids. V lost 6 bases and J 4 bases, leaving 4 bases between the germline ends. Looked up from germline, CDR1 is MNHEY and CDR2 is SVGAGI. This CDR3 is CASRGYNSPLHF. In DNA form, the CDR3 reads TGTGCCAGCAGGGGTTATAATTCACCCCTCCACTTT.

The chain has TRBV12-5 and TRBJ2-7; weak D call: TRBD1 (6 bases). From germline, CDR1 is LGHNT and CDR2 FRNRAP. CDR3 length: 16 amino acids. The V gene lost 5 bases and the J gene lost 2 bases, with 19 bases spanning the gap. The CDR3, as DNA: TGTGCTAGTGGTCCCAACCAAACAGGGTCGACCTACGAGCAGTACTTC. It yields the protein CASGPNQTGSTYEQYF.

This chain links TRBV5-3 with TRBJ1-4; the match to TRBD1 covers 10 bases. TRBV5-3 is labeled an ORF, and its function is uncertain. The CDR3 loop spans 19 amino acids. Losses at the gene ends were 4 bases for V and 4 bases for J; bases not matched to a gene: 16. The CDR3 reads CARSIGEPGTGEGNEKLFF. CDR3 bases: TGTGCCAGAAGCATCGGCGAACCGGGGACAGGGGAGGGTAATGAAAAACTGTTTTTT.